This T cell receptor (beta chain) derives from a study of CD8+ T cells in alopecia areata. Study at large: Those patients who were treated received oral tofacitinib, which was given at 5 to 10 mg twice daily for moderate-to-severe alopecia areata. General observations from the study: Normal skin's resident alphabeta T cells are also sequenced in scalp samples. An increase in clonality over normal scalp was evident in lesional scalp, especially alopecia totalis/universalis.

This clone occurred a few times. Antigen unknown. This CDR3 contains 12 residues. V lost 7 bases, J lost 6 bases, and 8 bases stayed unmatched. Germline CDR1 is SQVTM and CDR2 is ANQGSEA. Treatment noted: oral pan-JAK inhibitor, 5-10 mg twice daily. RNA extraction was followed by reverse transcription into cDNA, which acted as the sequencing template. Produced via immunoSEQ multiplex PCR; TCRdb's table is partial and in-frame only. The sample yields roughly 70,000 clones, roughly 30% seen once. This chain joins TRBV29-1 and TRBJ2-7; 8 bases align to TRBD1. The TCR comes from a human donor with alopecia areata. Here the sequenced sample was CD8+ T cells sorted from blood, taken at week 4, from a patient treated with tofacitinib. CDR3 DNA: TGCAGCGCCATAGGACAGGGACTCGAGCAGTACTTC. Amino acids: CSAIGQGLEQYF.